A single sample gave rise to the 13 T cell receptor beta chains below, sequenced in a study of T-cell reconstitution after alpha-beta-depleted transplantation in children. As it was prepared, the TCRbeta library received unique molecular identifiers. TCRdb re-called the PCR reads through MiXCR, storing one row per CDR3 protein. The table lists about 300,000 distinct CDR3 sequences, about a tenth of them singletons. The source material was PBMCs, sampled before TCRalphabeta/CD19-depleted stem cell transplant. The receptor set was obtained from a boy in the first two years of life with acute myeloid leukemia, due to receive a stem cell transplant.

This clonotype was observed at least ten times. The chain is built from TRBV5-1 and TRBJ2-7; maybe TRBD2 (6 bases). Per the germline V gene, CDR1 is SGHRS and CDR2 is YFSETQ. There are 14 residues in the CDR3. Trimming shortened V by 4 bases and J by 3 bases, and 14 bases separated the two germline ends. CDR3 sequence reads: CASSETGVSYEQYF. The DNA of the CDR3 is TGCGCCAGCAGCGAGACGGGGGTCAGCTACGAGCAGTACTTC.

Many counts were recorded for this clonotype. The genes are TRBV27 and TRBJ2-2, with TRBD1 identical over 8 bases. The CDR3 runs 16 residues. Trimming took 0 bases from V and 5 from J; bases not matched to a gene: 5. The germline CDR1 and CDR2 sequences are MNHEY and SMNVEV (reference sequence). The CDR3 DNA follows: TGTGCCAGCAGTTTATCGTCGCAGGGGGCGACCGGGGAGCTGTTTTTT. Protein product: CASSLSSQGATGELFF.

This clonotype was counted at least ten times. The chain joins TRBV12-3 or TRBV12-4 to TRBJ2-2; D unclear. This CDR3 is built from 11 residues. V lost 6 bases and J lost 10, with 9 bases in between. The CDR3 spells CASSLKVELFF. CDR3 nucleotide sequence: TGTGCCAGCAGCCTGAAGGTGGAGCTGTTTTTT.

This clonotype was picked up many times. The chain recombines TRBV7-9 with TRBJ1-2; 8 bases are shared with TRBD1. CDR1 and CDR2 (germline): SEHNR, FQNEAQ (reference sequence). Trimming cost V 1 base and J 8 bases; bases outside gene matches: 9. This CDR3 region has 15 residues. In DNA, the CDR3 is TGTGCCAGCAGCTTAGTGATGCAGGGGGCGAGCGGCTACACCTTC. Residues: CASSLVMQGASGYTF. The full variable domain, with the rest looked up from reference TRBV7-9 and TRBJ1-2, is DTGVSQNPRHKITKRGQNVTFRCDPISEHNRLYWYRQTLGQGPEFLTYFQNEAQLEKSRLLSDRFSAERPKGSFSTLEIQRTEQGDSAMYLCASSLVMQGASGYTFGSGTRLTVV.

Only a few counts were recorded for this clonotype. The chain joins TRBV9 to TRBJ2-4; tentatively, D is TRBD1 (6 bases). V lost 5 bases, J lost 3 bases, and 15 bases lay in between. CDR3 length equals 15 residues. Germline CDR1 reads SGDLS; CDR2 reads YYNGEE. The CDR3 region is CASSVLPGDKNIQYF. CDR3 sequence (DNA): TGTGCCAGCAGTGTTCTTCCAGGGGACAAAAACATTCAGTACTTC.

The chain links TRBV2 to TRBJ2-7; D tentatively reads TRBD1 or TRBD2 (5 bases each). This CDR3 region has 13 residues. CDR1 and CDR2 from the germline V gene are SNHLY and FYNNEI. V was shortened by 3 bases and J by 2 bases, with 8 bases between the two germline ends. The chain's CDR3 is CASSDEGTYEQYF. In DNA form, the CDR3 reads TGTGCCAGCAGTGACGAGGGGACCTACGAGCAGTACTTC.

This clonotype was detected ten times or more. V is TRBV24-1 and J is TRBJ2-1, with D perhaps TRBD2 (5 bases). There are 13 residues in the CDR3. The V and J ends lost 5 bases and 10 bases respectively, with 14 bases between them. Germline V gives CDR1 KGHDR, CDR2 SFDVKD. This CDR3 reads CATSGSERREQFF. CDR3 DNA: TGTGCCACCAGTGGGTCTGAGCGGCGGGAGCAGTTCTTC.

This clonotype was observed at least ten times. The chain couples TRBV29-1 to TRBJ2-3, with a tentative D call TRBD2 (6 bases). Per germline, CDR1 SQVTM and CDR2 ANQGSEA. CDR3 length: 14 amino acids. Trimming took 0 bases from V and 4 from J, leaving 11 bases between them. The CDR3: CSVEEAGFADTQYF. As DNA, the CDR3 is TGCAGCGTTGAAGAGGCGGGGTTTGCAGATACGCAGTATTTT.

This clonotype was observed a few times. The rearrangement joins TRBV20-1 to TRBJ1-5, with D possibly TRBD1 on 6 matching bases. V lost 8 bases and J lost 7, with 9 bases in between. Per the germline V gene, CDR1 is DFQATT and CDR2 is SNEGSKA (reference sequence). The length of the CDR3 is 10 residues. This chain's CDR3 is CSTGQQPQHF. Here the CDR3 DNA reads TGCAGTACAGGGCAGCAGCCCCAGCATTTT.

The sample holds many counts of this clonotype. Mismatch with germline at one junction end may stem from a read error. The chain combines TRBV28 with TRBJ2-1, with a tentative D call TRBD2 (6 bases). The germline V gene encodes CDR1 MDHEN and CDR2 SYDVKM. CDR3 size: 19 residues. The CDR3 sequence: CASSATGLIAGSSYNELFF. The CDR3 DNA reads TGTGCCAGCAGTGCTACCGGGCTGATTGCGGGAAGCTCCTACAATGAGCTGTTCTTC.

Many counts were recorded for this clonotype. This chain links TRBV12-3 or TRBV12-4 with TRBJ2-1, with a tentative D call TRBD2 (6 bases). Trimming removed 6 bases from V and 6 bases from J, with 18 bases in between. The CDR3 has 15 amino acids. This CDR3 reads CASRPRAGPFNEQFF. CDR3 in DNA: TGTGCCAGCAGACCCCGGGCGGGGCCATTCAATGAGCAGTTCTTC.

In this sample, this clonotype turned up many times. The rearrangement uses TRBV7-3 and TRBJ2-2, with D perhaps matching TRBD2 (5 bases). Trimming stripped 1 base from V and 1 base from J, with 13 bases between. This CDR3 contains 17 residues. The V gene's germline CDR1 is SGHTA and CDR2 FQGTGA. The CDR3, as DNA: TGTGCCAGCAGCTTAAACGGAAGAGGGATGAACACCGGGGAGCTGTTTTTT. It specifies CASSLNGRGMNTGELFF.

This clonotype was seen at least ten times. The chain couples TRBV6-2 or TRBV6-3 to TRBJ2-3; 12 bases match TRBD1. CDR3 length: 17 residues. From germline, CDR1 is MNHEY and CDR2 SVGEGT. J lost 0 bases, V lost 4 bases, and 5 bases had no gene match. CDR3 DNA sequence: TGTGCCAGCAGTTGGGACAGGGGGCTTTCTAGCACAGATACGCAGTATTTT. It specifies CASSWDRGLSSTDTQYF.